The clone carrying this T cell receptor (beta chain) was seen ten or more times. Germline V CDR1 and CDR2: SGHKS, YYEKEE (reference sequence). V was trimmed by 2 bases and J by 5 bases, leaving 8 bases between them. The CDR3 extends over 13 amino acids. The TCRbeta library incorporated unique molecular identifiers. One entry per CDR3 protein results from TCRdb running MiXCR on the PCR reads. The sample lists around 600,000 distinct CDR3 sequences, under 25% occurring once. These data originate in a study of T-cell reconstitution after alpha-beta-depleted transplantation in children. The material sequenced was PBMCs, mostly from graft donor cells, taken 360 days after TCRalphabeta/CD19-depleted stem cell transplant. The chain joins TRBV5-5 to TRBJ2-1; no clear D gene. This TCR came from a boy in the first two years of life who had a stem cell transplant for acute myeloid leukemia, so the T cells may come from the graft donor. The CDR3 bases are TGTGCCAGCAGCTTCGGACGCAACAATGAGCAGTTCTTC. It yields the protein CASSFGRNNEQFF.